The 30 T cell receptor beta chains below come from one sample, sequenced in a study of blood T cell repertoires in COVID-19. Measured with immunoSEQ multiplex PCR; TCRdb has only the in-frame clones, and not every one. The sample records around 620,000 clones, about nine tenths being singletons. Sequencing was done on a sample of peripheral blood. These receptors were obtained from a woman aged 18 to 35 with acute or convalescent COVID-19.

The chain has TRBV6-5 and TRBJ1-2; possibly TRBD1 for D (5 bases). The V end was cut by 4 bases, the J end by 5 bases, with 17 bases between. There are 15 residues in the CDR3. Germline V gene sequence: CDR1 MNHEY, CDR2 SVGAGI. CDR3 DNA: TGTGCCAGCAGTTCCAAGATGACAGTACCTTATGGCTACACCTTC. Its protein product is CASSSKMTVPYGYTF.

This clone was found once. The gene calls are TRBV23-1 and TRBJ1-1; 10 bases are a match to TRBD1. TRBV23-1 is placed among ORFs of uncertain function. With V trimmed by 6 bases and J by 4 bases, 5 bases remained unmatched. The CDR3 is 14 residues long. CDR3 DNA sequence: TGCGCCAGCAGAGACAGGGGGCCGAGCACTGAAGCTTTCTTT. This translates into CASRDRGPSTEAFF.

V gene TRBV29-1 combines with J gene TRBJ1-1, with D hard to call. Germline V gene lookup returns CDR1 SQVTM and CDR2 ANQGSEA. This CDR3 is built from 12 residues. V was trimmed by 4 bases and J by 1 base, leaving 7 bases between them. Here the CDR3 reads CSVAGRNTEAFF. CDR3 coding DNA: TGCAGCGTTGCGGGGAGGAACACTGAAGCTTTCTTT.

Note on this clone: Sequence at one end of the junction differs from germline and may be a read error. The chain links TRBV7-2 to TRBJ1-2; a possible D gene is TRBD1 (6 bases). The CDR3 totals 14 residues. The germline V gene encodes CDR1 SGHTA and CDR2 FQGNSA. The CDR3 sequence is CASSFDRNNYGYTF. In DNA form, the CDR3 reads TGTGCCAGCAGCTTCGACAGGAACAACTACGGCTACACCTTC. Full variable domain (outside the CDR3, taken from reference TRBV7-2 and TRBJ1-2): GAGVSQSPSNKVTEKGKDVELRCDPISGHTALYWYRQSLGQGLEFLIYFQGNSAPDKSGLPSDRFSAERTGGSVSTLTIQRTQQEDSAVYLCASSFDRNNYGYTFGSGTRLTVV.

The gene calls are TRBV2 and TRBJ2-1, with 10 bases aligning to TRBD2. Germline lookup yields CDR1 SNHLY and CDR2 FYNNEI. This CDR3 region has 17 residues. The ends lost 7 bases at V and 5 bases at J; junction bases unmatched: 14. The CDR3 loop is CASTKHQAGGLDNEQFF. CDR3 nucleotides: TGTGCCAGCACGAAACACCAAGCGGGGGGGCTCGACAATGAGCAGTTCTTC.

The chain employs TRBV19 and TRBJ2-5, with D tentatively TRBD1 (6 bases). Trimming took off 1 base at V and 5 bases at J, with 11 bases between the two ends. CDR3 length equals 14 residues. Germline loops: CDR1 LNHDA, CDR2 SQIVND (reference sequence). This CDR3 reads CASSIGGQLETQYF. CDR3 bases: TGTGCCAGTAGTATAGGAGGACAGCTCGAGACCCAGTACTTC.

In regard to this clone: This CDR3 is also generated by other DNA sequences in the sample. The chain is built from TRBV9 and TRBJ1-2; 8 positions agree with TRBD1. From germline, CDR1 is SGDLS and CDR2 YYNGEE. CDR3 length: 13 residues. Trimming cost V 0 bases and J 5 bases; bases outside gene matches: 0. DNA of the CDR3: TGTGCCAGCAGCGTAGGGACAGGGTATGGCTACACCTTC. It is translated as CASSVGTGYGYTF.

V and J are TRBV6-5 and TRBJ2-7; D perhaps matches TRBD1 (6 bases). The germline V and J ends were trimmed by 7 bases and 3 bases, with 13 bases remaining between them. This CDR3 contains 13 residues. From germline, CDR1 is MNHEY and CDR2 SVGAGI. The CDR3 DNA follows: TGTGCCAGCATTCCCCGAGGGGGCTACGAGCAGTACTTC. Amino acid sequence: CASIPRGGYEQYF.

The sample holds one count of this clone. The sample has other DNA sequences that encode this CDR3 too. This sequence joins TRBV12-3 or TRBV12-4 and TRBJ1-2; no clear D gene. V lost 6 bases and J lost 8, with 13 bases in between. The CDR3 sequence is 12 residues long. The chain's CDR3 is CASSPGLGGYTF. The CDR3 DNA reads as TGTGCCAGCAGCCCCGGCCTCGGGGGCTACACCTTC.

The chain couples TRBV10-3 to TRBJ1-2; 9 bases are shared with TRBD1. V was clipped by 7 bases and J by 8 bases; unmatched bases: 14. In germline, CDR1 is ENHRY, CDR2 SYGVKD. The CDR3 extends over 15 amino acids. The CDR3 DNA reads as TGTGCCATCACCCAAGTGGACAGGGGAGGGAAGGGCTACACCTTC. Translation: CAITQVDRGGKGYTF.

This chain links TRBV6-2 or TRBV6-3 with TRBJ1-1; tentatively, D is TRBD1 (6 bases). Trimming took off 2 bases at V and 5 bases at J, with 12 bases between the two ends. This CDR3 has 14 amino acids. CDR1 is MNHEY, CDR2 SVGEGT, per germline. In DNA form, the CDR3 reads TGTGCCAGCAGTTACGGGGGGGCGCAGACTGAAGCTTTCTTT. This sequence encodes CASSYGGAQTEAFF.

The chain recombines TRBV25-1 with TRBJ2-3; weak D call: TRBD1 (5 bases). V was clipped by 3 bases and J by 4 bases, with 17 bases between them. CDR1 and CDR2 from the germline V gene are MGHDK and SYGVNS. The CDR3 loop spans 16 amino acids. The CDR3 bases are TGTGCCAGCAGTGATCTTCCGTCAGGGAAACCAGATACGCAGTATTTT. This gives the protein CASSDLPSGKPDTQYF.

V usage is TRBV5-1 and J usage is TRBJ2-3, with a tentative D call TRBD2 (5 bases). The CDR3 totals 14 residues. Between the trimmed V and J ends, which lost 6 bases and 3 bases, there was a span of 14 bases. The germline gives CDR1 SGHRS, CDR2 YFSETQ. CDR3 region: CASIGGRYTDTQYF. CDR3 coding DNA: TGCGCCAGCATAGGAGGACGTTATACAGATACGCAGTATTTT.

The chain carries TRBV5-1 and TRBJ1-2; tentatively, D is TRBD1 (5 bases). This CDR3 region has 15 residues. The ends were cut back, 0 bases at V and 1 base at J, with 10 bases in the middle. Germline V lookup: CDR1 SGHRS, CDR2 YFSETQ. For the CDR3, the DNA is TGCGCCAGCAGCTTGGCCTCAGGGCTTAACTATGGCTACACCTTC. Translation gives CASSLASGLNYGYTF.

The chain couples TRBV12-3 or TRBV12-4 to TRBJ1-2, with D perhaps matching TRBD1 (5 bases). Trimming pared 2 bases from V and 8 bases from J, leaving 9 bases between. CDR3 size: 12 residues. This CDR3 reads CASSLMGRGYTF. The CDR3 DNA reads TGTGCCAGCAGTTTAATGGGGCGAGGCTACACCTTC.

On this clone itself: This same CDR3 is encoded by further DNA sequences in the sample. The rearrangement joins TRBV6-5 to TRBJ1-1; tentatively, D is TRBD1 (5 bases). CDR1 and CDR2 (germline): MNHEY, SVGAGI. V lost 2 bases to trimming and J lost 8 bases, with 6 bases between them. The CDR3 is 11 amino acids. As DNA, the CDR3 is TGTGCCAGCAGTTACAGGGGCGAAGCTTTCTTT. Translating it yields CASSYRGEAFF.

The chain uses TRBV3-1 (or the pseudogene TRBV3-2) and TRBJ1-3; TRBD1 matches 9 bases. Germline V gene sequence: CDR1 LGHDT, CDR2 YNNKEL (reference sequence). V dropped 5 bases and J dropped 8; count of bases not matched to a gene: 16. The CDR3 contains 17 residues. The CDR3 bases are TGTGCCAGCAGCTCGGGTCGGGACAGGGTCGGCTTTGACACCATATATTTT. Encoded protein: CASSSGRDRVGFDTIYF.

CDR3 nucleotide sequence: TGTGCCTGGAGCTTTACGACAGGGGGGAGAGGAAACACCATATATTTT. Residues: CAWSFTTGGRGNTIYF. The chain joins TRBV30 to TRBJ1-3, with 9 bases identical to TRBD1. Per the germline V gene, CDR1 is GTSNPN and CDR2 is SVGIG (reference sequence). Trimming cost V 3 bases and J 4 bases; bases outside gene matches: 10. The CDR3 runs to 16 residues.

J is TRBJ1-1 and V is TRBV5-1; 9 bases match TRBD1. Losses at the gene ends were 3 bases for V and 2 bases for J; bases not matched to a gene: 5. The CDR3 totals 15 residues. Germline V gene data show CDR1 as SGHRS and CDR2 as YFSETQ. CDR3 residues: CASSSKTGGNTEAFF. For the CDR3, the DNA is TGCGCCAGCAGCTCTAAGACAGGGGGAAACACTGAAGCTTTCTTT.

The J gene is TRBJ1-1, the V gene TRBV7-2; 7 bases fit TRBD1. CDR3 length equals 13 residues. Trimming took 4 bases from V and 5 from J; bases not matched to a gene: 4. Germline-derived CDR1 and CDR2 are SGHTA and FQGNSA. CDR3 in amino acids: CASSSQGRTEAFF. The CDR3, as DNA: TGTGCCAGCAGCTCACAGGGGCGTACTGAAGCTTTCTTT.

The CDR3 reads CASSEAGSTYEQYF. For the CDR3, the DNA is TGTGCCAGCAGTGAGGCAGGTTCTACCTACGAGCAGTACTTC. The V gene is TRBV6-1, the J gene TRBJ2-7, with D unresolved. Germline V gives CDR1 MNHNS, CDR2 SASEGT. The germline V and J ends were trimmed by 3 bases and 2 bases, with 11 bases remaining between them. This CDR3 is built from 14 residues.

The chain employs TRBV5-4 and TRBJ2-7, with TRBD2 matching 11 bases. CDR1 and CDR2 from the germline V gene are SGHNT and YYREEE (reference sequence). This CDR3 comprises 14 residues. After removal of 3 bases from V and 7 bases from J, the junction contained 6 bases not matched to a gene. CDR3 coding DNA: TGTGCCAGCAGCTCGGGACTAGCGGTTAAGGAGCAGTACTTC. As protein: CASSSGLAVKEQYF.

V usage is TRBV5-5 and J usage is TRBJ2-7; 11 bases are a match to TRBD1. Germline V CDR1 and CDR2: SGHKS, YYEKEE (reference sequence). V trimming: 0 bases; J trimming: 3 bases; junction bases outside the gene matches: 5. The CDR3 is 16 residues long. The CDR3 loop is CASSLESGTGGYEQYF. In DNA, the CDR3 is TGTGCCAGCAGCTTGGAGAGTGGGACAGGGGGCTACGAGCAGTACTTC.

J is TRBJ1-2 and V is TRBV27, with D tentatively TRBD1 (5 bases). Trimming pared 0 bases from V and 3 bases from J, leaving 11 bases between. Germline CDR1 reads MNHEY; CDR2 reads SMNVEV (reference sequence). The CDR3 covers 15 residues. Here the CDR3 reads CASSLSGGGYYGYTF. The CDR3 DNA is TGTGCCAGCAGTTTATCGGGGGGAGGGTACTATGGCTACACCTTC.

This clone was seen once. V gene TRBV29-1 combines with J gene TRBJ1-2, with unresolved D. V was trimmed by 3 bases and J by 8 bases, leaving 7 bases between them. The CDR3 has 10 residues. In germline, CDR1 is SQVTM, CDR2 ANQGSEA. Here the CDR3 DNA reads TGCAGCGTTGATTCGGAGGGCTACACCTTC. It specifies CSVDSEGYTF.

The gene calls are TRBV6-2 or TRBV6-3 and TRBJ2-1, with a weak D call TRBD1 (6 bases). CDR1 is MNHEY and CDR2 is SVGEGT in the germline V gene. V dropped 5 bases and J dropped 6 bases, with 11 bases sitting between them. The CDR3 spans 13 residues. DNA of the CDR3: TGTGCCAGCAGTGGGGACACGATCAATGAGCAGTTCTTC. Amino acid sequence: CASSGDTINEQFF.

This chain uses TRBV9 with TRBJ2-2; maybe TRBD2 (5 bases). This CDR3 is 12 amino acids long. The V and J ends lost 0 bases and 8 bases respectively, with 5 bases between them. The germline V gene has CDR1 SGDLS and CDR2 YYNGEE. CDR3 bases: TGTGCCAGCAGCGTAGGGAGGGGGGAGCTGTTTTTT. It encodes CASSVGRGELFF.

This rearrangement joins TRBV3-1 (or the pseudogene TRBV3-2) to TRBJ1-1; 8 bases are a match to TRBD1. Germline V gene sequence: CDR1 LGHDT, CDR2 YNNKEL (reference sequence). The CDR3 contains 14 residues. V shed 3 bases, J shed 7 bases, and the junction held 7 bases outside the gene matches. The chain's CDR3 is CASSQGSGGFEAFF. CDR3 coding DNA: TGTGCCAGCAGCCAGGGCTCAGGGGGCTTTGAAGCTTTCTTT.

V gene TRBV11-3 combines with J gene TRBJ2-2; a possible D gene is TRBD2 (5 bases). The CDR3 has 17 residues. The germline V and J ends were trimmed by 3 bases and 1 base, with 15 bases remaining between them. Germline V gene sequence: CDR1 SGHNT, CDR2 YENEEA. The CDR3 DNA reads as TGTGCCAGCAGCTTCGGCTTGTGGACTGAGAACACCGGGGAGCTGTTTTTT. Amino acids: CASSFGLWTENTGELFF.

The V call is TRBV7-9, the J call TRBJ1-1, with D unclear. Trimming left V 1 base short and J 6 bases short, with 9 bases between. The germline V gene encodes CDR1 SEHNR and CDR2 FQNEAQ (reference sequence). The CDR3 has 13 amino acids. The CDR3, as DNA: TGTGCCAGCAGCTTAGAACGAGCGGCTGAAGCTTTCTTT. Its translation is CASSLERAAEAFF.